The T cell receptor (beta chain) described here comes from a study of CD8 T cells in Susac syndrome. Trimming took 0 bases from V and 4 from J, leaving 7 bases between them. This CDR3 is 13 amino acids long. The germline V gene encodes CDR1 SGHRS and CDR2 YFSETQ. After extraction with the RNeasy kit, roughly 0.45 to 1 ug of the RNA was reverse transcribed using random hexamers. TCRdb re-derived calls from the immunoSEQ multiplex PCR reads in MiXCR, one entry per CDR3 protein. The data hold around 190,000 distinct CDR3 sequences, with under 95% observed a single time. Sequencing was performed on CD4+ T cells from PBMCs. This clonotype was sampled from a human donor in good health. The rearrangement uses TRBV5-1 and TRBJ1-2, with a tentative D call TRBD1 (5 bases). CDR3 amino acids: CASSLDRTYGYTF. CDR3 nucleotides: TGCGCCAGCAGCTTGGACAGGACCTATGGCTACACCTTC.